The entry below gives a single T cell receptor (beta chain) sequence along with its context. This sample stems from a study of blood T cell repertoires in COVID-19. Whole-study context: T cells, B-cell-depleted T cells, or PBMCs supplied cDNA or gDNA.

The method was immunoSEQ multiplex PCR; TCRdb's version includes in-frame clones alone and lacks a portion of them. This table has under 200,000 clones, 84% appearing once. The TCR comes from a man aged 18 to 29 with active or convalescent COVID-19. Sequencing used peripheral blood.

CDR3 in amino acids: CASSTPGQGPTNYGYTF. CDR3 DNA: TGTGCCAGTAGTACGCCGGGACAGGGACCCACTAACTATGGCTACACCTTC. The rearrangement joins TRBV19 to TRBJ1-2, with 9 bases that match TRBD1. Trimming at V came to 4 bases and at J to 0 bases, leaving 9 bases not matched to a gene. The CDR3 spans 17 residues. Looked up from germline, CDR1 is LNHDA and CDR2 is SQIVND (reference sequence). Supplemented by reference TRBV19 and TRBJ1-2, the full variable domain reads DGGITQSPKYLFRKEGQNVTLSCEQNLNHDAMYWYRQDPGQGLRLIYYSQIVNDFQKGDIAEGYSVSREKKESFPLTVTSAQKNPTAFYLCASSTPGQGPTNYGYTFGSGTRLTVV.